The TCR beta chain described here comes from a study of blood T cell repertoires in COVID-19. Study at large: Spain, Italy and the United States supplied samples that represented acute and convalescent COVID-19. T cells, B-cell-depleted T cells, or PBMCs supplied cDNA or gDNA.

Original analysis: Estimation of nucleated cell counts relied on the amplification of reference gene primers. Sequencing was performed with immunoSEQ multiplex PCR; in TCRdb, only in-frame clones are kept and a portion is missing. V, J and clone size reflect that table, while D and trimming were determined from the DNA. The sample carries about 82,000 clones, approximately 80% recorded once. Between the trimmed V and J ends, which lost 3 bases and 3 bases, there was a span of 9 bases. This CDR3 contains 13 residues. From germline, CDR1 is SGHAT and CDR2 FQNNGV. This clonotype originated in a man older than 75 with acute or convalescent COVID-19. V and J are TRBV11-2 and TRBJ2-7; D perhaps matches TRBD2 (6 bases). Source material: peripheral blood. The CDR3 DNA reads as TGTGCCAGCAGCTTCGGACTACTCTACGAGCAGTACTTC. This codes for CASSFGLLYEQYF.